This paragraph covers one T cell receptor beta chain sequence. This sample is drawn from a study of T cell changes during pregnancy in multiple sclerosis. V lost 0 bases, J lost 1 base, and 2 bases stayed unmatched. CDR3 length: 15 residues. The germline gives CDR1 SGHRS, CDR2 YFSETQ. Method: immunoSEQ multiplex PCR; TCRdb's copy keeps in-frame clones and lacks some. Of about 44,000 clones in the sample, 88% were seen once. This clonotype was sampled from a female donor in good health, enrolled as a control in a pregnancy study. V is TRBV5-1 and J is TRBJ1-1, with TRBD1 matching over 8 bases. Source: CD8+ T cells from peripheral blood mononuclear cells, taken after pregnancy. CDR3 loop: CASSLGTGSNTEAFF. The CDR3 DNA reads TGCGCCAGCAGCTTGGGGACAGGGTCGAACACTGAAGCTTTCTTT. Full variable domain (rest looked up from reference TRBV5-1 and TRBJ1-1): KAGVTQTPRYLIKTRGQQVTLSCSPISGHRSVSWYQQTPGQGLQFLFEYFSETQRNKGNFPGRFSGRQFSNSRSEMNVSTLELGDSALYLCASSLGTGSNTEAFFGQGTRLTVV.